This T cell receptor beta chain was identified in a study of T cell responses to AZD1222 COVID-19 vaccine. The germline V gene encodes CDR1 SGDLS and CDR2 YYNGEE. The CDR3 extends over 17 amino acids. Trimming removed 0 bases from V and 0 bases from J, with 13 bases in between. The method was immunoSEQ multiplex PCR; TCRdb's version includes in-frame clones alone and lacks a portion of them. Among 120,000 or so clones listed, about 90% were seen once. Points on this clone: Its antigen is undetermined.

Study-wide results and limits: Vaccine-related CD4 TCRs covered spike, predominating at 160-218 and 743-854. Reports say nearly half of spike-specific TCRs go after unmutated variant regions. White British ancestry dominated among donors, who included more females, and clonal diversity was possibly underestimated. The repertoires were collected only after the peak T cell response.

This TCR was sampled from an adult who received the AZD1222 COVID-19 vaccine. The V and J genes are TRBV9 and TRBJ1-3, with D possibly matching TRBD1 (5 bases). The starting material was peripheral blood, obtained 28 days after the second AZD1222 dose. In nucleotides, the CDR3 is TGTGCCAGCAGCGTAGCATCCGGGGGAATCTCTGGAAACACCATATATTTT. Translating it yields CASSVASGGISGNTIYF.